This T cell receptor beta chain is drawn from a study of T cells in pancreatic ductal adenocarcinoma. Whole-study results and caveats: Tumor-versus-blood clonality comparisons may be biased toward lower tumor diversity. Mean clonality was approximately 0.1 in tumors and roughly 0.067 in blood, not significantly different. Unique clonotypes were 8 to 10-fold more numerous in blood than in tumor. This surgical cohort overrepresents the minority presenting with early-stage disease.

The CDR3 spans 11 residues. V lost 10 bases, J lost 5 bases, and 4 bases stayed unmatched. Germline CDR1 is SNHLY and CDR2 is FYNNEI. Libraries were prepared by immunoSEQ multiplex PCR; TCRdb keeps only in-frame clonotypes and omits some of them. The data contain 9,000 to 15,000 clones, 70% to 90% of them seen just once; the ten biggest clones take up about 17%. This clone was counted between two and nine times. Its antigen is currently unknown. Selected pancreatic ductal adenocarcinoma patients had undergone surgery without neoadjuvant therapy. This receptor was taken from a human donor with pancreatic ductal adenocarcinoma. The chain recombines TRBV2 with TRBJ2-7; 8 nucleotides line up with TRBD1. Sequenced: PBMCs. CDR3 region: CATTGAHEQYF. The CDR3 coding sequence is TGTGCCACGACAGGGGCACACGAGCAGTACTTC.